This TCR beta chain was sequenced in a study of blood T cell repertoires in COVID-19. About the research overall: The study drew acute and convalescent COVID-19 samples from the United States, Italy and Spain. The analysed material was cDNA or gDNA that came from T cells, B-cell-depleted T cells, or PBMCs.

Measured with immunoSEQ multiplex PCR; TCRdb has only the in-frame clones, and not every one. The sample lists about 190,000 clones; 85% to 90% were seen once. Germline V gene sequence: CDR1 MNHEY, CDR2 SVGAGI. The CDR3 contains 14 residues. V was pared by 7 bases and J by 6 bases, with 15 bases between. The receptor comes from a human donor in a cohort sampled during active COVID-19. The V call is TRBV6-5, the J call TRBJ2-2; D is possibly TRBD2 (6 bases). The sequenced material came from peripheral blood. The CDR3 nucleotides read TGTGCCAGCATGGGCGGGATGATTGCCGGGGAGCTGTTTTTT. It is translated as CASMGGMIAGELFF.